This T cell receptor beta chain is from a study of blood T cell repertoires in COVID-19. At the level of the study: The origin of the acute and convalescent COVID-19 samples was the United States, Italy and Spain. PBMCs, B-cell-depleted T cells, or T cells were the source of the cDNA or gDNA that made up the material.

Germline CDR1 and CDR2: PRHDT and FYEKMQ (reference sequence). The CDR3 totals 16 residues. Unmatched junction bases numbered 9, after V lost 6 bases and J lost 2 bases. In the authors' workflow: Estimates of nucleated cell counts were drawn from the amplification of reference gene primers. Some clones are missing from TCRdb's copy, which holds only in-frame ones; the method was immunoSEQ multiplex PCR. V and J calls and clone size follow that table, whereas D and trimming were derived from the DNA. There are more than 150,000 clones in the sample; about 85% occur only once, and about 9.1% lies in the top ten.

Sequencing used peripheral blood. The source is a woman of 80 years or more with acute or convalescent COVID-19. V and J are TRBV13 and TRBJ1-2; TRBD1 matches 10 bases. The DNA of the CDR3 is TGTGCCAGCAGAAATCTCCGGGACAGGGGAAACTATGGCTACACCTTC. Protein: CASRNLRDRGNYGYTF.